This TCR beta chain is drawn from a study of PD-1 blockade in mismatch repair-deficient tumors. Study context: Enrolled 2013-2016, patients had progressing, pretreated mismatch repair-deficient cancers of over nine types. Findings of the study overall: Tumor-resident clones, often absent from pretreatment blood, expanded after pembrolizumab and then contracted.

Using immunoSEQ multiplex PCR, the repertoire was profiled, and TCRdb retains in-frame clones only, with some absent. The sample holds approximately 130,000 clones, 85% to 90% seen once. CDR1 LNHDA and CDR2 SQIVND come from the germline V gene (reference sequence). Deletions cut 6 bases from V and 0 bases from J, with 10 bases between. This CDR3 has 14 amino acids. PCR or immunohistochemistry showed mismatch repair deficiency in every enrolled patient. TCR sequencing covered a few patients who responded to pembrolizumab. As concerns this clone: Its antigen is undetermined.

The starting material was peripheral blood, obtained 44 weeks after starting pembrolizumab. This rearrangement joins TRBV19 to TRBJ2-3; no definite D call. The sequence was collected from an adult with mismatch repair-deficient cancer. The CDR3 region is CASRNQPSTDTQYF. The CDR3 DNA reads TGTGCCAGTAGGAATCAACCTAGCACAGATACGCAGTATTTT. Full variable domain (rest looked up from reference TRBV19 and TRBJ2-3): DGGITQSPKYLFRKEGQNVTLSCEQNLNHDAMYWYRQDPGQGLRLIYYSQIVNDFQKGDIAEGYSVSREKKESFPLTVTSAQKNPTAFYLCASRNQPSTDTQYFGPGTRLTVL.